This is a list of T cell receptor beta chains from one sample in a study of shared clonotypes between healthy human individuals. Profiled with immunoSEQ multiplex PCR; TCRdb holds only in-frame clones, not every one. Of 180,000 or so clones listed, around 93% are singletons. The sequenced sample consisted of naive CD4+ T cells sorted from blood. All receptors come from a woman aged 25 to 39 in good health. Each CDR3 is given with its conserved first and last residue. A D gene is named only where the DNA matches it firmly. The size of a clone is reported for some rows only, either as once, few or many, or as a class for expanded clones.

V gene: TRBV5-4; clone size: .; J gene: TRBJ2-7; D gene: TRBD2; CDR3 DNA: TGTGCCAGCAGTCGCGGGGGGAGCTACGAGCAGTACTTC; CDR3 protein: CASSRGGSYEQYF
V gene: TRBV30; clone size: .; J gene: TRBJ2-7; D gene: TRBD1; CDR3 DNA: TGTGCCTGGCCGATTGGGACAGAGGAAGGTTGCGAGCAGTACTTC; CDR3 protein: CAWPIGTEEGCEQYF
V gene: TRBV10-1; clone size: .; J gene: TRBJ2-3; D gene: .; CDR3 DNA: TGCGCCAGCAGTGAGTCGAAAAGGTCCGTAACTCAAGATACGCAGTATTTT; CDR3 protein: CASSESKRSVTQDTQYF
V gene: TRBV29-1; clone size: .; J gene: TRBJ2-3; D gene: .; CDR3 DNA: TGCAGCGTCACGACTAACCCCCCAGATACGCAGTATTTT; CDR3 protein: CSVTTNPPDTQYF
V gene: TRBV6-5; clone size: .; J gene: TRBJ2-7; D gene: .; CDR3 DNA: TGTGCCAGCAGTTACTCGGGCGGGGGCCAACCCTACGAGCAGTACTTC; CDR3 protein: CASSYSGGGQPYEQYF
V gene: TRBV9; clone size: .; J gene: TRBJ1-5; D gene: .; CDR3 DNA: TGTGCCAGCAGCGTAGGCAGCGGCAAGAATCAGCCCCAGCATTTT; CDR3 protein: CASSVGSGKNQPQHF
V gene: TRBV28; clone size: .; J gene: TRBJ2-7; D gene: .; CDR3 DNA: TGTGCCAGCATTGCGGACGGCTACGAGCAGTACTTC; CDR3 protein: CASIADGYEQYF
V gene: TRBV2; clone size: .; J gene: TRBJ2-3; D gene: .; CDR3 DNA: TGTGCCAGCAGAGTCCGCGTTTCGGATACGCAGTATTTT; CDR3 protein: CASRVRVSDTQYF
V gene: TRBV5-4; clone size: .; J gene: TRBJ2-6; D gene: TRBD1; CDR3 DNA: TGTGCCAGCAGACCTGAGACAGGGTGGTATGGGGCCAACGTCCTGACTTTC; CDR3 protein: CASRPETGWYGANVLTF
V gene: TRBV28; clone size: .; J gene: TRBJ1-5; D gene: .; CDR3 DNA: TGTGCCAGCAGCCCCGGGAGTCCCAGCCAGCCCCAGCATTTT; CDR3 protein: CASSPGSPSQPQHF
V gene: TRBV6-5; clone size: once; J gene: TRBJ2-7; D gene: .; CDR3 DNA: TGTGCCAGCAGTTACTCGAGTAATGGGGCGCACGAGCAGTACTTC; CDR3 protein: CASSYSSNGAHEQYF
V gene: TRBV27; clone size: .; J gene: TRBJ2-1; D gene: .; CDR3 DNA: TGTGCCAGCAGTTTAGCCCGGGGCGCCTACAATGAGCAGTTCTTC; CDR3 protein: CASSLARGAYNEQFF
V gene: TRBV28; clone size: .; J gene: TRBJ1-6; D gene: TRBD1; CDR3 DNA: TGTGCCAGCAGTTTACCCGGGACAGGGGTGGAATCACCCCTCCACTTT; CDR3 protein: CASSLPGTGVESPLHF
V gene: TRBV7-2; clone size: .; J gene: TRBJ1-1; D gene: TRBD1; CDR3 DNA: TGTGCCAGCAGCTCGAGGGGGCGTAGTGAAGCTTTCTTT; CDR3 protein: CASSSRGRSEAFF
V gene: TRBV5-5; clone size: .; J gene: TRBJ2-7; D gene: .; CDR3 DNA: TGTGCCAGCAGCTTCGACAGGACCTACTACGAGCAGTACTTC; CDR3 protein: CASSFDRTYYEQYF
V gene: TRBV2; clone size: .; J gene: TRBJ1-2; D gene: .; CDR3 DNA: TGTGCCAGCAGACTACCTCAGATATTCCATGGCTACACCTTC; CDR3 protein: CASRLPQIFHGYTF
V gene: TRBV23-1; clone size: .; J gene: TRBJ2-2; D gene: .; CDR3 DNA: TGCGCCAACGATCTTCGGCAGGGTCCCGGGGAGCTGTTTTTT; CDR3 protein: CANDLRQGPGELFF
V gene: TRBV28; clone size: .; J gene: TRBJ1-2; D gene: TRBD1; CDR3 DNA: TGTGCCAGCAGCCGCCCAGGGGGGGGGCTGGGCTACACCTTC; CDR3 protein: CASSRPGGGLGYTF
V gene: TRBV25-1; clone size: .; J gene: TRBJ2-7; D gene: .; CDR3 DNA: TGTGCCAGCAGTGTTAGCCGGGAGCAGTACTTC; CDR3 protein: CASSVSREQYF
V gene: TRBV28; clone size: .; J gene: TRBJ1-1; D gene: .; CDR3 DNA: TGTGCCAGCAGTCTCGCTGTGGGGGCGGGGAACACTGAAGCTTTCTTT; CDR3 protein: CASSLAVGAGNTEAFF
V gene: TRBV29-1; clone size: .; J gene: TRBJ2-7; D gene: TRBD1; CDR3 DNA: TGCAGCGCTGGACAGGGTCAATACGAGCAGTACTTC; CDR3 protein: CSAGQGQYEQYF